This T cell receptor (beta chain) originates from a study of T-cell memory formation after mild COVID-19. Study findings and constraints: Some clones that responded turned up in pre-infection memory, which suggests that cross-reactive memory joined in. Clones shrinking from day 15 to 85 showed even CD4/CD8 mixes; later expanders tilted CD4+. Second-wave clones that peaked on day 37 lacked confirmed SARS-CoV-2 specificity.

Constant-segment primers were used for 5'RACE, and the resulting TCR alpha and TCR beta cDNA libraries carried sample barcodes and UMIs. One entry per CDR3 protein results from TCRdb running MiXCR on the 5' RACE reads. The sample has 130,000 to 150,000 distinct CDR3 sequences; roughly 19% are singletons. V shed 3 bases and J shed 3 bases, with 11 bases lying between them. Germline V gives CDR1 DFQATT, CDR2 SNEGSKA (reference sequence). The CDR3 covers 13 residues. In the case of this clonotype: Antigen: not known.

V gene TRBV20-1 combines with J gene TRBJ1-1, with D tentatively TRBD1 (5 bases). This receptor was obtained from an adult woman who had mild COVID-19 (a few samples of this study predate the infection). Cell type and time point are not known. The specimen sequenced was PBMCs or a T cell subset sorted from them (not recorded which). The chain's CDR3 is CSARGLGHTEAFF. The CDR3 DNA is TGCAGTGCTAGGGGCCTGGGGCACACTGAAGCTTTCTTT.